This T cell receptor beta chain derives from a study of blood T cells in healthy people across ages. The germline V gene has CDR1 MNHNY and CDR2 SVGAGI (reference sequence). CDR3 length: 16 residues. With 5 bases clipped from V and 6 bases from J, the junction kept 12 bases outside the gene matches. As regards this clonotype: The antigen remains unidentified.

Primers used in a second PCR of roughly 6 to 12 cycles were a sample-barcoded 5' primer and a J-beta primer mix. Each of the samples gave a minimum of 2.5 million paired-end reads that contained CDR3. Each CDR3 protein is one row after TCRdb ran MiXCR on the 5' RACE reads. This table has about 670,000 distinct CDR3 sequences, 40% to 45% appearing once. Study results and caveats: Higher diversity, along with more naive CD4+ cells, distinguished long-lived donors from aged donors.

The TCR sequence derives from a man older than 75 in good health. The material sequenced was blood. J is TRBJ2-3 and V is TRBV6-6; 9 bases fit TRBD2. This CDR3 reads CASSKTGGGVADTQYF. The CDR3 region has the DNA TGTGCCAGCAGTAAGACTGGCGGGGGGGTCGCGGATACGCAGTATTTT.